This T cell receptor (beta chain) originates from a study of metastatic and nonmetastatic thyroid tumors. Turning to the study itself: Repertoire comparisons spanned blood and tumor or nodule tissue from malignant and benign thyroid patients.

No patient had received any treatment before thyroid surgery. In the original workflow: Between-group CDR3 differences, defined by clinicopathological status, yielded a distant-metastasis classifier for papillary thyroid cancer. TCRdb re-called the PCR reads with MiXCR. The V and J calls follow TCRdb's processing rather than the paper's. This sample has fewer than 35,000 clones, with 25% to 30% found just once. To note about this clone: The target antigen is unknown.

Findings and caveats of the study: Reports indicated that malignant thyroid tumors showed significantly higher TCR beta diversity than benign nodules did, in blood and tumor.

CDR3 length equals 13 residues. Germline CDR1 MNHNS, CDR2 SASEGT. Trimming removed 5 bases at V and 4 bases at J, with 9 bases between. Sequenced: blood. This TCR was sampled from a female donor with papillary thyroid cancer or a benign thyroid nodule (not recorded which). Some clones in this sample may be carry-over from other donors' samples. The gene calls are TRBV6-1 and TRBJ1-3; no reliable D call. The DNA for the CDR3 is TGTGCCAGCAGTAGACCTGGAGGAAACACCATATATTTT. This translates into CASSRPGGNTIYF.